The rows below give T cell receptor beta chains drawn from one sample of a study of blood T cells in healthy people across ages. TCRdb analysed the 5' RACE reads with MiXCR anew, one entry per CDR3 protein. The sample carries 1,500,000 or so distinct CDR3 sequences, almost 60% recorded once. The source material was blood. The receptors shown here come from a man aged 18 to 30 in good health. Each CDR3 is given with its conserved first and last residue. The D gene is left open where the match is weak. For some rows the clone size is stated as once, few or many, or as a class when expanded; others skip it.

J | V | size | D | length | DNA | CDR3
TRBJ2-7 | TRBV4-2 | many | TRBD2 | 15 | TGTGCCAGCAGCCAAGAAACTAGCGGGAGCTACGAGCAGTACTTC | CASSQETSGSYEQYF
TRBJ1-6 | TRBV4-3 | NA | TRBD1 | 16 | TGCGCCAGCAGCCAAGCGGGACAGGGCTATAATTCACCCCTCCACTTT | CASSQAGQGYNSPLHF
TRBJ2-7 | TRBV4-2 | few | NA | 14 | TGTGCCAGCAGCCAAGCCCGTCAACTCTACGAGCAGTACTTC | CASSQARQLYEQYF
TRBJ2-7 | TRBV6-2/TRBV6-3 | few | NA | 12 | TGTGCCAGCAGTTACGCCAACTACGAGCAGTACTTC | CASSYANYEQYF
TRBJ2-1 | TRBV7-9 | NA | NA | 14 | TGTGCCAGCAGTAGCGGACAAAAGGGTTATGAGCAGTTCTTC | CASSSGQKGYEQFF
TRBJ2-7 | TRBV12-3/TRBV12-4 | NA | NA | 13 | TGTGCCAGCAGTGTCCTAGGAAACTACGAGCAGTACTTC | CASSVLGNYEQYF
TRBJ2-2 | TRBV7-9 | NA | TRBD1 | 19 | TGTGCCAGCAGCCTAAACAGACACCGGGACAGGGCGAACACCGGGGAGCTGTTTTTT | CASSLNRHRDRANTGELFF
TRBJ2-1 | TRBV5-1 | NA | TRBD2 | 15 | TGCGCCAGCAGCTTTGTTAGCGGGACTTACAATGAGCAGTTCTTC | CASSFVSGTYNEQFF
TRBJ2-1 | TRBV7-8 | NA | NA | 15 | TGTGCCAGCAGCTACGAAAGGGTTTCCTACAATGAGCAGTTCTTC | CASSYERVSYNEQFF
TRBJ2-6 | TRBV12-3/TRBV12-4 | few | NA | 15 | TGTGCCAGCAGTTATCTAGGACCTGGGGCCAACGTCCTGACTTTC | CASSYLGPGANVLTF
TRBJ2-5 | TRBV27 | NA | NA | 13 | TGTGCCAGCAGCCCCGGGGGCTTTTATGAGCGGTACTTC | CASSPGGFYERYF
TRBJ2-7 | TRBV6-1 | few | TRBD2 | 16 | TGTGCCAGCAGGCTACTAGCGGGGGTGCCCTCCTACGAGCAGTACTTC | CASRLLAGVPSYEQYF
TRBJ2-1 | TRBV18 | NA | TRBD2 | 17 | TGTGCCAGCTCTCCCAGGTCTAGCGGGCCCTCGAGGGATGAGCAGTTCTTC | CASSPRSSGPSRDEQFF
TRBJ2-3 | TRBV5-1 | NA | NA | 13 | TGCGCCAGCAAGGAGGTTTCGGCAGATACGCAGTATTTT | CASKEVSADTQYF
TRBJ2-5 | TRBV10-3 | NA | NA | 14 | TGTGCCATCAGTGAGGGGGGGCGTCAAGAGACCCAGTACTTC | CAISEGGRQETQYF
TRBJ2-5 | TRBV7-9 | NA | NA | 11 | TGTGTCAGCAGCCCCCCGGAGACCCAGTACTTC | CVSSPPETQYF
TRBJ1-1 | TRBV4-1 | NA | NA | 15 | TGCGCCAGCAGCCCCCGGGACACACAGAACACTGAAGCTTTCTTT | CASSPRDTQNTEAFF
TRBJ1-2 | TRBV7-9 | few | TRBD1 | 13 | TGTGCCAGCAGCCTCCTGACAGGGCCTGGCTACACCTTC | CASSLLTGPGYTF
TRBJ1-5 | TRBV12-3/TRBV12-4 | NA | NA | 15 | TGTGCCAGCAGTGCCCCTAAGGGTGGCAATCAGCCCCAGCATTTT | CASSAPKGGNQPQHF
TRBJ1-5 | TRBV2 | NA | NA | 12 | TGTGCCAGCAGTGGAGCTGATCAGCCCCAGCATTTT | CASSGADQPQHF
TRBJ2-3 | TRBV21-1 | once | NA | 13 | TGTGCCAGCAGCAAACACAGGGCAGATACGCAGTATTTT | CASSKHRADTQYF
TRBJ2-7 | TRBV6-5 | NA | TRBD1 | 12 | TGTGCCAGCAGCAGGGACAGTGGCGAGCAGTACTTC | CASSRDSGEQYF
TRBJ2-3 | TRBV20-1 | few | NA | 14 | TGCAGTGCTAGGCGCCGGGCTCTCACAGATACGCAGTATTTT | CSARRRALTDTQYF
TRBJ1-1 | TRBV29-1 | NA | TRBD1 | 13 | TGCAGCGTTGCCCTGACAGGGGATACTGAAGCTTTCTTT | CSVALTGDTEAFF
TRBJ2-7 | TRBV2 | once | NA | 13 | TGTGCCAGCAGTGAGTACATAGCCTACGAGCAGTACTTC | CASSEYIAYEQYF
TRBJ1-3 | TRBV29-1 | NA | TRBD1 | 13 | TGCAGCGGCCTAACAGGGGAAGAAAACACCATATATTTT | CSGLTGEENTIYF
TRBJ2-5 | TRBV11-2 | NA | NA | 15 | TGTGCCAGCAGCTTAGGTAGCCTGGCTGAGGAGACCCAGTACTTC | CASSLGSLAEETQYF
TRBJ1-4 | TRBV6-6 | NA | NA | 13 | TGTGCCAGCAGCACAGTACCCAGTGAAAAACTGTTTTTT | CASSTVPSEKLFF
TRBJ2-5 | TRBV5-5 | NA | TRBD2 | 14 | TGTGCCAGTAGCTTGGCGGGACTAGACGAGACCCAGTACTTC | CASSLAGLDETQYF
TRBJ2-7 | TRBV20-1 | NA | TRBD2 | 16 | TGCAGTGCTAGGCGACAAAGCGGGGGCTACTCTTACGAGCAGTACTTC | CSARRQSGGYSYEQYF
TRBJ1-2 | TRBV5-1 | NA | NA | 14 | TGCGCCAGCAGCCACGGACAGAACATCTATGGCTACACCTTC | CASSHGQNIYGYTF
TRBJ1-2 | TRBV6-5 | NA | TRBD1 | 13 | TGTGCCAGCAGTTCAGGGGGCGGGGATGGCTACACCTTC | CASSSGGGDGYTF
TRBJ2-7 | TRBV6-6 | NA | NA | 12 | TGTGCCAGCAGTTACTTGGCTCACGAGCAGTACTTC | CASSYLAHEQYF
TRBJ2-7 | TRBV3-1 | NA | TRBD2 | 17 | TGTGCCGGCAGCCAAGGGCGACTAGCGGGAGTATCCTACGAGCAGTACTTC | CAGSQGRLAGVSYEQYF
TRBJ2-1 | TRBV7-2 | NA | TRBD1 | 15 | TGTGCCAGCAGCGCGCGGGCAGGGGGTCCGCACGAGCAGTTCTTC | CASSARAGGPHEQFF
TRBJ1-4 | TRBV15 | NA | NA | 16 | TGTGCCACCAGCAGAGTCCTACCTACTCCTAATGAAAAACTGTTTTTT | CATSRVLPTPNEKLFF
TRBJ2-5 | TRBV24-1 | NA | TRBD2 | 16 | TGTGCCACCAGTGCCCCTGACGGGGGGGGTCAAGAGACCCAGTACTTC | CATSAPDGGGQETQYF
TRBJ2-1 | TRBV6-4 | NA | NA | 14 | TGTGCCAGCTCAATGGGGGGCTCAGTAGGTGAGCAGTTCTTC | CASSMGGSVGEQFF
TRBJ2-1 | TRBV4-3 | many | NA | 12 | TGCGCCAGCAGCCTACAGGGTTATGAGCAGTTCTTC | CASSLQGYEQFF
TRBJ2-7 | TRBV20-1 | few | NA | 12 | TGCAGTGCTAGAGCCGACTCCTACGAGCAGTACTTC | CSARADSYEQYF
TRBJ2-7 | TRBV7-9 | NA | NA | 14 | TGTGCCAGCAGCTTAATAGACGTCTCCTACGAGCAGTACTTC | CASSLIDVSYEQYF
TRBJ2-1 | TRBV7-2 | few | NA | 15 | TGTGCCAGCAGCTTAGTTGGGGCCAGATACAATGAGCAGTTCTTC | CASSLVGARYNEQFF